Below, 8 T cell receptor beta chains from the same sample are listed, as sequenced in a study of cytomegalovirus exposure and HLA in healthy donors (TCRdb year 2017). Receptors were amplified or captured by the immunoSEQ multiplex PCR assay. The multiplex PCR relied on a mix of 60 forward primers for TCR Vbeta segments and 13 reverse primers for TCR Jbeta segments. In TCRdb, the immuneACCESS table is reduced to in-frame sequences with V and J assigned. These tables do not hold every clone; where another copy was compared, an unresolved V gene accounts for under half, and the others remain unexplained. The sample table lists about 180,000 clones, about 81% of them with a count of one. The top ten clones comprise 2% to 2.5% of the sample. Source material: PBMCs. These receptors were taken from a woman aged 25 to 39 in good health and CMV-seronegative.

The chain carries TRBV2 and TRBJ2-6; 7 bases are shared with TRBD1. Trimming cost V 6 bases and J 0 bases; bases outside gene matches: 5. Germline V gene data show CDR1 as SNHLY and CDR2 as FYNNEI. The CDR3 is 16 amino acids. The CDR3 DNA reads TGTGCCAGCAGCCCCGACAGGGCCTCTGGGGCCAACGTCCTGACTTTC. Its protein product is CASSPDRASGANVLTF. The complete variable domain, with remaining parts taken from reference TRBV2 and TRBJ2-6, reads EPEVTQTPSHQVTQMGQEVILRCVPISNHLYFYWYRQILGQKVEFLVSFYNNEISEKSEIFDDQFSVERPDGSNFTLKIRSTKLEDSAMYFCASSPDRASGANVLTFGAGSRLTVL.

The chain has TRBV6-5 and TRBJ2-7; the D is unclear. Trimming pared 0 bases from V and 3 bases from J, leaving 12 bases between. The length of the CDR3 is 15 residues. Per the germline V gene, CDR1 is MNHEY and CDR2 is SVGAGI. CDR3 nucleotides: TGTGCCAGCAGTTACTCGAAACAGAGTTTCTACGAGCAGTACTTC. Its translation is CASSYSKQSFYEQYF.

The chain combines TRBV6-1 with TRBJ1-2; D not certain. V was pared by 2 bases and J by 3 bases, with 7 bases between. This CDR3 has 13 residues. Germline V CDR1 and CDR2: MNHNS, SASEGT. CDR3 sequence: CASSESYHYGYTF. The CDR3, as DNA: TGTGCCAGCAGTGAATCCTATCACTATGGCTACACCTTC.

The chain is built from TRBV6-5 and TRBJ1-1; 9 nucleotides agree with TRBD1. V trimming: 2 bases; J trimming: 3 bases; junction bases outside the gene matches: 7. CDR3 size: 16 residues. Germline CDR1 reads MNHEY; CDR2 reads SVGAGI. The CDR3 spells CASSYGDRALYTEAFF. The CDR3 DNA reads TGTGCCAGCAGTTACGGGGACAGGGCTCTATACACTGAAGCTTTCTTT.

V gene TRBV5-1 combines with J gene TRBJ2-7; tentative D call: TRBD2 (7 bases). Trimming cost V 1 base and J 4 bases, with 18 bases left between them. There are 16 residues in the CDR3. Looked up from germline, CDR1 is SGHRS and CDR2 is YFSETQ. This CDR3 is CASSLLTGGDRYEQYF. As DNA, the CDR3 is TGCGCCAGCAGCTTGCTAACGGGGGGCGATAGATACGAGCAGTACTTC.

The chain has TRBV19 and TRBJ2-5; TRBD1 is a possible D gene (5 bases). Germline CDR1 reads LNHDA; CDR2 reads SQIVND (reference sequence). V lost 4 bases and J 4 bases, leaving 10 bases between the germline ends. The CDR3 totals 13 residues. This CDR3 is CASSSGGAETQYF. CDR3 sequence (DNA): TGTGCCAGTAGTAGTGGTGGGGCAGAGACCCAGTACTTC. The full variable domain, its missing parts supplied by reference TRBV19 and TRBJ2-5, is DGGITQSPKYLFRKEGQNVTLSCEQNLNHDAMYWYRQDPGQGLRLIYYSQIVNDFQKGDIAEGYSVSREKKESFPLTVTSAQKNPTAFYLCASSSGGAETQYFGPGTRLLVL.

This chain connects TRBV30 to TRBJ1-6; a weak D match, TRBD1 (6 bases). The V end was cut by 6 bases, the J end by 12 bases, with 12 bases between. In germline, CDR1 is GTSNPN, CDR2 SVGIG (reference sequence). This CDR3 has 11 residues. CDR3 DNA sequence: TGTGCCTGCCAGACAGGTCGACCCCTCCACTTT. Translation: CACQTGRPLHF.

This chain uses TRBV28 with TRBJ2-7; no firm D call. This CDR3 comprises 13 residues. Deletions cut 4 bases from V and 2 bases from J, with 9 bases between. Germline V lookup: CDR1 MDHEN, CDR2 SYDVKM. DNA for the CDR3: TGTGCCAGCAGTTCATTAACTCCCTACGAGCAGTACTTC. This encodes CASSSLTPYEQYF.